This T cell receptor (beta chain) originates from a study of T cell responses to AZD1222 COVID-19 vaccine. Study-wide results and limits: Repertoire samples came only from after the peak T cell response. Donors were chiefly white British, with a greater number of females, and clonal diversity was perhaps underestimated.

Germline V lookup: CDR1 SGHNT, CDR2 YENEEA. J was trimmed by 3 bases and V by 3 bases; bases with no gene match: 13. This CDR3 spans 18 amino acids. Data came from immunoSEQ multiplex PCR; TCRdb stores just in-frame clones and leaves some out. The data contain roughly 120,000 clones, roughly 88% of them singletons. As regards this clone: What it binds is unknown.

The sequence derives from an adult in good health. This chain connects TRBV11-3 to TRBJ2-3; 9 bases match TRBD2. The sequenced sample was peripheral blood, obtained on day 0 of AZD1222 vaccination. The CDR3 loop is CASSFPRTSEKSTDTQYF. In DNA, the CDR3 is TGTGCCAGCAGCTTCCCCAGGACTAGCGAAAAGTCGACAGATACGCAGTATTTT.